The clone carrying this T cell receptor beta chain was observed a few times. This entry comes from a study of identical twins. No donor was unhealthy or non-Caucasian. Template switching, a step in the protocol, added a universal primer site, and cDNA carried unique molecular identifiers. From the 5' RACE reads, TCRdb called clonotypes with MiXCR, one entry per CDR3 protein. The repertoire holds 1.5 million to 2 million distinct CDR3 sequences, with around 29% as singletons. The sequenced sample was cord blood. The TCR sequence derives from a newborn girl in good health.

The CDR3 region is CASSEMAVHGYTF. CDR3 coding DNA: TGTGCCAGCAGTGAGATGGCAGTACATGGCTACACCTTC. The V and J genes are TRBV6-1 and TRBJ1-2, with no clear D. Germline-derived CDR1 and CDR2 are MNHNS and SASEGT. There are 13 residues in the CDR3. Trimming stripped 3 bases from V and 6 bases from J, with 11 bases between.